This T cell receptor beta chain was identified during a study of cytomegalovirus exposure and HLA in healthy donors. Study summary: Researchers found that more than 70% of fewer than 450 genotyped donors fell within the Caucasian-associated ancestry cluster.

Study-level findings and limits: HLA allele associations emerged for 15,000 to 20,000 TCR beta sequences in a later analysis, at 0.05 false discovery rate. As a later analysis showed, a missense DCLRE1C variant was linked to trimming of TCR beta V- and J-genes.

As for this clone: The target antigen is unknown.

The PCR ran on 60 Vbeta and 13 Jbeta primers. Assay used: immunoSEQ multiplex PCR; TCRdb lists only in-frame clones, some missing. This table has about 160,000 clones, around 83% appearing once. From germline, CDR1 is MNHNY and CDR2 SVGAGI (reference sequence). The CDR3 covers 14 residues. V was shortened by 0 bases and J by 1 base, with 6 bases between the two germline ends. The sequencing sample was made of PBMCs. J is TRBJ1-1 and V is TRBV6-6; D is unresolved. This TCR derives from a man aged 50 to 59 in good health and CMV-seropositive. The CDR3 DNA reads TGTGCCAGCAGTTACTCCGGGTCGAACACTGAAGCTTTCTTT. It specifies CASSYSGSNTEAFF.